A single sample is the source of the 21 T cell receptor beta chains below, sequenced in a study of shared clonotypes between healthy human individuals (dated by TCRdb to about 2020). The library relied on the immunoSEQ multiplex PCR assay. Drawn from immuneACCESS, this table holds only the in-frame rearrangements with V and J called that TCRdb kept. Clones are partly lost; checked studies trace under half to an unresolved V gene and leave the rest unexplained. A total of 1.6 million or so clones appear in this sample, approximately 97% of them only once. The ten top clones hold approximately 1.1% of the sample. The sample taken for sequencing was naive CD4+ T cells sorted from blood. This sample's cell subset or site label indicates: CD45RA+ positively selected. The receptors here all came from a man aged 25 to 40 in good health.

The genes are TRBV6-1 and TRBJ2-2; D is undetermined. CDR1 and CDR2 (germline): MNHNS, SASEGT. The V gene lost 2 bases and the J gene lost 7 bases, with 11 bases spanning the gap. This CDR3 region has 14 residues. CDR3 in DNA: TGTGCCAGCAGTGAACGCGAACCCCTCGGGGAGCTGTTTTTT. Its translation is CASSEREPLGELFF.

Only one count was recorded for this clone. The chain is built from TRBV30 and TRBJ2-1; D unresolved. The CDR3 runs to 12 residues. V lost 3 bases and J lost 4, with 7 bases in between. CDR1 and CDR2 (germline): GTSNPN, SVGIG (reference sequence). CDR3 region: CAWRSGYNEQFF. The CDR3 DNA reads as TGTGCCTGGAGGAGTGGATACAATGAGCAGTTCTTC.

The chain carries TRBV7-9 and TRBJ1-2, with a weak D call TRBD1 (6 bases). The CDR3 is 15 amino acids. Germline CDR1 is SEHNR and CDR2 is FQNEAQ (reference sequence). V lost 5 bases and J 0 bases, leaving 13 bases between the germline ends. The CDR3 spells CASSPIGGSNYGYTF. CDR3 in DNA: TGTGCCAGCAGCCCAATAGGGGGATCTAACTATGGCTACACCTTC.

The V and J genes are TRBV25-1 and TRBJ2-1; unclear D gene. In germline, CDR1 is MGHDK, CDR2 SYGVNS. The CDR3 covers 14 residues. Trimming stripped 2 bases from V and 2 bases from J, with 7 bases between. The CDR3 nucleotides are TGTGCCAGCAGTGAAATTCAAACCTACAATGAGCAGTTCTTC. It codes for CASSEIQTYNEQFF. Drawing the rest from reference TRBV25-1 and TRBJ2-1, the complete variable domain is EADIYQTPRYLVIGTGKKITLECSQTMGHDKMYWYQQDPGMELHLIHYSYGVNSTEKGDLSSESTVSRIRTEHFPLTLESARPSHTSQYLCASSEIQTYNEQFFGPGTRLTVL.

This chain uses TRBV4-3 with TRBJ2-2, with D perhaps matching TRBD2 (5 bases). CDR3 length: 16 amino acids. The V gene's germline CDR1 is LGHNA and CDR2 YSLEER. V lost 2 bases and J 3 bases, leaving 13 bases between the germline ends. Written as DNA, the CDR3 is TGCGCCAGCAGCCAACGTCGGGGAGTTGACACCGGGGAGCTGTTTTTT. This encodes CASSQRRGVDTGELFF.

V gene TRBV5-4 combines with J gene TRBJ2-1, with TRBD2 matching 8 bases. After removal of 3 bases from V and 1 base from J, the junction contained 9 bases not matched to a gene. Germline V CDR1 and CDR2: SGHNT, YYREEE (reference sequence). CDR3 length: 17 amino acids. CDR3 sequence (DNA): TGTGCCAGCAGCTCAGCGGGAGCCGATAAGTCCTACAATGAGCAGTTCTTC. It is translated as CASSSAGADKSYNEQFF. The whole variable domain, filled in from reference TRBV5-4 and TRBJ2-1, reads ETGVTQSPTHLIKTRGQQVTLRCSSQSGHNTVSWYQQALGQGPQFIFQYYREEENGRGNFPPRFSGLQFPNYSSELNVNALELDDSALYLCASSSAGADKSYNEQFFGPGTRLTVL.

The V and J genes are TRBV11-2 and TRBJ2-2, with D perhaps matching TRBD2 (5 bases). V lost 4 bases, J lost 6 bases, and 12 bases lay in between. CDR1 and CDR2 from the germline V gene are SGHAT and FQNNGV. There are 14 residues in the CDR3. Here the CDR3 DNA reads TGTGCCAGCAGCTCTCCCCGGGGATCCGGGGAGCTGTTTTTT. The encoded protein is CASSSPRGSGELFF.

The V and J genes are TRBV6-5 and TRBJ1-2; D unresolved. V shed 5 bases and J shed 4 bases, with 11 bases lying between them. This CDR3 spans 13 amino acids. Germline V CDR1 and CDR2: MNHEY, SVGAGI. The CDR3 bases are TGTGCCAGCAGTGCAAGGGAGATCTATGGCTACACCTTC. Translated, it gives CASSAREIYGYTF.

J is TRBJ1-1 and V is TRBV5-1, with D perhaps matching TRBD1 (6 bases). Trimming took 6 bases from V and 5 from J, leaving 17 bases between them. This CDR3 contains 14 residues. Germline V gene sequence: CDR1 SGHRS, CDR2 YFSETQ. The CDR3 protein is CASKSGGRGTEAFF. In DNA, the CDR3 is TGCGCCAGCAAAAGCGGGGGGCGAGGGACTGAAGCTTTCTTT.

This clone was picked up a small number of times. The chain recombines TRBV11-2 with TRBJ1-1; weak D call: TRBD1 (6 bases). Germline V gene data show CDR1 as SGHAT and CDR2 as FQNNGV. V lost 1 base and J lost 6, with 12 bases in between. The CDR3 has 14 amino acids. As DNA, the CDR3 is TGTGCCAGCAGCTTAGTGACAGGAGGCGCTGAAGCTTTCTTT. Translation gives CASSLVTGGAEAFF.

V gene TRBV14 combines with J gene TRBJ1-3; D is uncertain. The ends were cut back, 4 bases at V and 9 bases at J, with 10 bases in the middle. The CDR3 has 12 residues. Germline CDR1 reads SGHDN; CDR2 reads FVKESK. The CDR3 is CASSPFRSTIYF. The CDR3 DNA follows: TGTGCCAGCAGCCCCTTCCGTAGCACCATATATTTT.

The chain is built from TRBV4-1 and TRBJ1-2, with 7 bases identical to TRBD1. After removal of 5 bases from V and 4 bases from J, the junction contained 4 bases not matched to a gene. CDR1 is MGHRA and CDR2 is YSYEKL in the germline V gene. This CDR3 comprises 13 residues. This chain's CDR3 is CASSRQGPYGYTF. For the CDR3, the DNA is TGCGCCAGCAGCAGACAGGGCCCCTATGGCTACACCTTC.

The chain combines TRBV15 with TRBJ2-2; no firm D call. Germline CDR1 and CDR2: LNHNV and YYDKDF (reference sequence). The CDR3 totals 13 residues. V was trimmed by 7 bases and J by 1 base, leaving 7 bases between them. The CDR3 protein is CATTFMNTGELFF. In DNA, the CDR3 is TGTGCCACCACTTTTATGAACACCGGGGAGCTGTTTTTT.

This rearrangement joins TRBV29-1 to TRBJ1-3; D may be TRBD1 (6 bases). The length of the CDR3 is 13 residues. Trimming removed 3 bases from V and 2 bases from J, with 8 bases in between. CDR1 is SQVTM and CDR2 is ANQGSEA in the germline V gene. CDR3 nucleotides: TGCAGCGTTGAGCCAGGGGCTGGAAACACCATATATTTT. This encodes CSVEPGAGNTIYF. Full variable domain (rest looked up from reference TRBV29-1 and TRBJ1-3): SAVISQKPSRDICQRGTSLTIQCQVDSQVTMMFWYRQQPGQSLTLIATANQGSEATYESGFVIDKFPISRPNLTFSTLTVSNMSPEDSSIYLCSVEPGAGNTIYFGEGSWLTVV.

This rearrangement joins TRBV10-3 to TRBJ2-3; D remains ambiguous. Germline assignment: CDR1 ENHRY and CDR2 SYGVKD. V lost 2 bases and J lost 2, with 8 bases in between. The CDR3 is made up of 14 amino acids. The CDR3, as DNA: TGTGCCATCAGTGAGACGCTATACACAGATACGCAGTATTTT. It codes for CAISETLYTDTQYF.

The chain carries TRBV7-9 and TRBJ2-7; D ambiguous. CDR3 length: 14 amino acids. Germline CDR1 SEHNR, CDR2 FQNEAQ (reference sequence). The V end lost 1 base, the J end lost 3 bases, and 10 bases lay between the germline ends. CDR3 amino acids: CASSLVPQSYEQYF. In DNA form, the CDR3 reads TGTGCCAGCAGCTTAGTCCCCCAAAGCTACGAGCAGTACTTC.

J is TRBJ2-7 and V is TRBV7-2, with 7 bases fitting TRBD2. Germline V gene sequence: CDR1 SGHTA, CDR2 FQGNSA. There are 14 residues in the CDR3. V lost 2 bases, J lost 5 bases, and 6 bases stayed unmatched. CDR3 residues: CASSLMAGDHEQYF. In nucleotides, the CDR3 is TGTGCCAGCAGCTTAATGGCGGGAGACCACGAGCAGTACTTC.

The chain combines TRBV19 with TRBJ1-5; TRBD1 matches 8 bases. V gave up 4 bases and J gave up 1 base; unmatched junction bases: 3. The CDR3 length is 15 residues. Per the germline V gene, CDR1 is LNHDA and CDR2 is SQIVND (reference sequence). DNA of the CDR3: TGTGCCAGTAGTACCCGACAGGGGAGCAATCAGCCCCAGCATTTT. Translated, it gives CASSTRQGSNQPQHF.

The V gene is TRBV25-1, the J gene TRBJ1-2; 8 nucleotides line up with TRBD1. J was trimmed by 8 bases and V by 4 bases; bases with no gene match: 15. The CDR3 has 16 amino acids. Germline CDR1 is MGHDK and CDR2 is SYGVNS. This CDR3 reads CASSGRGTGNFRGYTF. CDR3 bases: TGTGCCAGCAGTGGGAGGGGGACAGGCAATTTTAGGGGCTACACCTTC.

The chain uses TRBV9 and TRBJ1-5; no firm D call. This CDR3 has 13 residues. Between the trimmed V and J ends, which lost 3 bases and 2 bases, there was a span of 6 bases. CDR1 and CDR2 from the germline V gene are SGDLS and YYNGEE. CDR3 DNA sequence: TGTGCCAGCAGCGAGGACGGCAATCAGCCCCAGCATTTT. Translated, it gives CASSEDGNQPQHF.

The chain has TRBV10-2 and TRBJ1-2; the D is unclear. V shed 5 bases and J shed 10 bases, with 14 bases lying between them. From germline, CDR1 is WSHSY and CDR2 SAAADI. The CDR3 length is 12 residues. DNA for the CDR3: TGCGCCAGCAGTCCTAATTCCCTTGACTACACCTTC. It codes for CASSPNSLDYTF.